This TCR beta chain is from a study of OX40 agonist ivuxolimab in advanced cancers. As for the study in general: Ivuxolimab, an antibody that agonizes OX40 (CD134), was administered to the patients. At doses from 0.01 to 10 mg/kg, patients were given intravenous ivuxolimab every 2 weeks. Partial responses were achieved by three patients: one hepatocellular carcinoma, two cutaneous melanoma.

Sequencing was performed with immunoSEQ multiplex PCR; in TCRdb, only in-frame clones are kept and a portion is missing. The sample lists some 50,000 clones, just under 95% seen once, with 9.5% to 11% in the top ten. This sequence originates from an adult with an advanced solid tumor such as melanoma, head and neck, liver or kidney cancer. Sequenced here: CD4+ or CD8+ T cells sorted from blood, sampled in a trial of the OX40 agonist ivuxolimab.

CDR3 in DNA: TGTGCCAGCAGTAATCTTCAGCCCCAGCATTTT. Translating gives CASSNLQPQHF. The chain links TRBV6-6 to TRBJ1-5; D gene unclear. Trimming took 5 bases from V and 6 from J, leaving 5 bases between them. This CDR3 comprises 11 residues. Germline assignment: CDR1 MNHNY and CDR2 SVGAGI (reference sequence).